This T cell receptor (beta chain) was recovered during a study of cytomegalovirus exposure and HLA in healthy donors. Study background: The roughly 670 first-cohort repertoires and the roughly 120 validation repertoires shared the same platform, a later analysis reported. Regarding the study as a whole: Among TCR beta chains, those listed as cytomegalovirus-associated numbered over 150.

Assay used: immunoSEQ multiplex PCR; TCRdb lists only in-frame clones, some missing. The sample yields some 110,000 clones, roughly 82% seen once. Trimming took 4 bases from V and 3 from J; bases not matched to a gene: 4. CDR3 length equals 15 residues. Germline V CDR1 and CDR2: LGHNA, YNFKEQ. The sample holds one count of this clone. What it recognizes is unknown. The sequence was collected from a man between 18 and 29 years old in good health and CMV-seronegative. The sequenced sample was PBMCs. The chain employs TRBV4-2 and TRBJ1-3; 9 bases are a match to TRBD1. DNA for the CDR3: TGTGCCAGCAGCCTTCCGGGACAGGGTGGAAACACCATATATTTT. This encodes CASSLPGQGGNTIYF.